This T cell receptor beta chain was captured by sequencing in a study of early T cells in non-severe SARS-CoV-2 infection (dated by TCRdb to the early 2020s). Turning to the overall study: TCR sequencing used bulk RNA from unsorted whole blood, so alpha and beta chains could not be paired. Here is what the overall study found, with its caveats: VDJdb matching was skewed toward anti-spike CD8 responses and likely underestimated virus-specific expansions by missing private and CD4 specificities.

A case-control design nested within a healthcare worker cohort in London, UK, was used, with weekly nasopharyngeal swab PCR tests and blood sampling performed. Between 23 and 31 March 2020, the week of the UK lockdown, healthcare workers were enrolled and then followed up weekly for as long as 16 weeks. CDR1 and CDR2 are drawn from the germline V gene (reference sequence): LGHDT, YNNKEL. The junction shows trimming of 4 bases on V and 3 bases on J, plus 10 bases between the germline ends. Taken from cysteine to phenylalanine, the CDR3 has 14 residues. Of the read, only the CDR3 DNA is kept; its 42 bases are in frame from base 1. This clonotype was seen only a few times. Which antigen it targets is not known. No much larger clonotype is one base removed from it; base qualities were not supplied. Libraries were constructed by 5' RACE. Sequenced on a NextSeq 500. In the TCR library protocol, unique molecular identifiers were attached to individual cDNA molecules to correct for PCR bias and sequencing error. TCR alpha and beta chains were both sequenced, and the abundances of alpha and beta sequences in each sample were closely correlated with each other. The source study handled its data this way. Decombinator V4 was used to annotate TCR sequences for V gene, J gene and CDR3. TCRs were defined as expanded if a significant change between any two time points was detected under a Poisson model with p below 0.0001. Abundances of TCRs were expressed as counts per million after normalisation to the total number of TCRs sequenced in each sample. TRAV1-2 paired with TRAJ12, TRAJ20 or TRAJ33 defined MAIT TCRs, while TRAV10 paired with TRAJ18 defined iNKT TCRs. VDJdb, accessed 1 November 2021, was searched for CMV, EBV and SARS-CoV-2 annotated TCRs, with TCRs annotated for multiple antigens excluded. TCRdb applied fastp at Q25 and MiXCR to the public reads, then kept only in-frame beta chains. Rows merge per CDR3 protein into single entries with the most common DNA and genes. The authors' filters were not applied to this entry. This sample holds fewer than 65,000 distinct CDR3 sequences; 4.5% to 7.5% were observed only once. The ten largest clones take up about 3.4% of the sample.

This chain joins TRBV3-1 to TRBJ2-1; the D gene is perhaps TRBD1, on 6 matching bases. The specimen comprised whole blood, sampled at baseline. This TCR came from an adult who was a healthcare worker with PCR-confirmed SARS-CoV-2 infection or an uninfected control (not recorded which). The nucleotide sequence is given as TGTGCCAGCAGCCCTCCGGACAGCTACAATGAGCAGTTCTTC. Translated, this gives CASSPPDSYNEQFF.